A single sample gave rise to the 32 T cell receptor beta chains below, sequenced in a study of blood T cell repertoires in COVID-19. Repertoires were generated with immunoSEQ multiplex PCR, while TCRdb's copy carries only in-frame clones and drops some. The sample contains fewer than 200,000 clones, roughly 93% of which appear only once. The sequenced material came from peripheral blood. The source is a man younger than 35 with COVID-19, enrolled during active disease.

J is TRBJ2-7 and V is TRBV9; tentative D call: TRBD2 (5 bases). The CDR3 spans 14 residues. Germline V gene lookup returns CDR1 SGDLS and CDR2 YYNGEE. V was trimmed by 3 bases and J by 0 bases, leaving 10 bases between them. Written as DNA, the CDR3 is TGTGCCAGCAGCGGTAGCGCCAACTCCTACGAGCAGTACTTC. This gives the protein CASSGSANSYEQYF.

The chain is built from TRBV6-4 and TRBJ2-1, with 8 bases identical to TRBD2. The CDR3 is made up of 16 amino acids. V lost 2 bases, J lost 4 bases, and 7 bases stayed unmatched. Per germline, CDR1 MRHNA and CDR2 SNTAGT. DNA of the CDR3: TGTGCCAGCAGTGACGCTACTAGCGGCTCATACAATGAGCAGTTCTTC. This codes for CASSDATSGSYNEQFF.

The V gene is TRBV19, the J gene TRBJ1-1, with 7 bases lining up with TRBD1. Germline loops: CDR1 LNHDA, CDR2 SQIVND (reference sequence). The J segment lost 5 bases and the V segment lost 7 bases, leaving 7 bases of the junction unmatched. The CDR3 is 13 residues long. This CDR3 is CASTPSRGTEAFF. CDR3 nucleotide sequence: TGTGCCAGTACCCCTAGCAGGGGGACTGAAGCTTTCTTT.

This rearrangement joins TRBV28 to TRBJ2-4, with D possibly TRBD1 on 6 matching bases. The CDR3 loop spans 14 amino acids. Germline V gives CDR1 MDHEN, CDR2 SYDVKM. The germline V and J ends were trimmed by 2 bases and 6 bases, with 11 bases remaining between them. CDR3 sequence (DNA): TGTGCCAGCAGTTTACTGGACAGCGGAAACATTCAGTACTTC. Protein sequence: CASSLLDSGNIQYF.

The V gene is TRBV7-2, the J gene TRBJ2-3; the D is unclear. Germline CDR1 and CDR2: SGHTA and FQGNSA. V was clipped by 2 bases and J by 9 bases, with 15 bases between them. The CDR3 spans 14 residues. CDR3 DNA sequence: TGTGCCAGCAGCTTAAGCACCATTAGAGCAACGCAGTATTTT. This gives the protein CASSLSTIRATQYF. Variable domain in full (rest from reference TRBV7-2 and TRBJ2-3): GAGVSQSPSNKVTEKGKDVELRCDPISGHTALYWYRQSLGQGLEFLIYFQGNSAPDKSGLPSDRFSAERTGGSVSTLTIQRTQQEDSAVYLCASSLSTIRATQYFGPGTRLTVL.

The rearrangement links TRBV7-2 to TRBJ2-1; 9 positions match TRBD2. This CDR3 comprises 15 residues. J gave up 9 bases and V 1 base, and 7 bases lay outside the gene matches. The V gene's germline CDR1 is SGHTA and CDR2 FQGNSA. CDR3 sequence (DNA): TGTGCCAGCAGCTTAGGGGCGGGAGGGGGAAGTGAGCAGTTCTTC. Translating it yields CASSLGAGGGSEQFF.

The chain has TRBV7-2 and TRBJ2-1, with 14 bases lining up with TRBD2. CDR1 is SGHTA and CDR2 is FQGNSA in the germline V gene. V shed 4 bases, J shed 7 bases, and the junction held 9 bases outside the gene matches. This CDR3 is 17 amino acids long. The CDR3 DNA reads TGTGCCAGCAGCTACCGACTAGCGGGAGGGCCGGGGAATGAGCAGTTCTTC. Protein sequence: CASSYRLAGGPGNEQFF.

The V call is TRBV11-2, the J call TRBJ1-5, with TRBD1 matching over 10 bases. V shed 5 bases and J 0 bases; nucleotides not matched to a gene: 7. CDR1 is SGHAT and CDR2 is FQNNGV in the germline V gene. There are 17 residues in the CDR3. The CDR3 protein is CASSRDRGDNSNQPQHF. As DNA, the CDR3 is TGTGCCAGCAGCCGGGACAGGGGTGACAATAGCAATCAGCCCCAGCATTTT.

The chain has TRBV25-1 and TRBJ1-1; 8 nucleotides match TRBD1. V lost 2 bases to trimming and J lost 10 bases; unmatched junction nucleotides: 12. Germline V gene sequence: CDR1 MGHDK, CDR2 SYGVNS. The CDR3 is made up of 15 amino acids. Written as DNA, the CDR3 is TGTGCCAGCAGTGAACTAGTAGGACAGGGCGGGACAGCTTTCTTT. Translation: CASSELVGQGGTAFF.

The chain has TRBV4-3 and TRBJ2-7; TRBD1 matches at 11 bases. The CDR3 loop spans 15 amino acids. Per germline, CDR1 LGHNA and CDR2 YSLEER. V gave up 3 bases and J gave up 4 bases; unmatched junction bases: 5. CDR3 sequence: CASSHGTGGQYEQYF. The CDR3 DNA follows: TGCGCCAGCAGCCATGGGACAGGGGGTCAGTACGAGCAGTACTTC.

The chain uses TRBV19 and TRBJ2-1, with a tentative D call TRBD2 (5 bases). Trimming took off 3 bases at V and 7 bases at J, with 13 bases between the two ends. Germline CDR1 and CDR2: LNHDA and SQIVND (reference sequence). CDR3 length: 14 amino acids. The CDR3 is CASSIVLTRNEQFF. CDR3 DNA sequence: TGTGCCAGTAGTATCGTACTCACTAGGAATGAGCAGTTCTTC.

This clone was seen a single time. V and J are TRBV15 and TRBJ2-7, with 7 bases aligning to TRBD2. CDR1 and CDR2 (germline): LNHNV, YYDKDF (reference sequence). The V gene end was trimmed by 0 bases and the J gene end by 6 bases; junction bases not matched to a gene: 5. CDR3 length equals 14 residues. CDR3 DNA: TGTGCCACCAGCAGAGATTGGGGAGGGTCCGAGCAGTACTTC. This gives the protein CATSRDWGGSEQYF.

This rearrangement joins TRBV7-9 to TRBJ2-3; 14 bases are a match to TRBD2. Trimming took 4 bases from V and 6 from J; bases not matched to a gene: 3. CDR1 is SEHNR, CDR2 FQNEAQ, per germline (reference sequence). The CDR3 contains 15 residues. CDR3 residues: CASSSRTSGRDTQYF. CDR3 nucleotides: TGTGCCAGCAGCTCCCGGACTAGCGGGAGGGATACGCAGTATTTT.

The chain carries TRBV5-1 and TRBJ2-6, with D unclear. CDR1 is SGHRS, CDR2 YFSETQ, per germline. CDR3 length: 13 residues. V was pared by 0 bases and J by 7 bases, with 5 bases between. DNA for the CDR3: TGCGCCAGCAGCTTGGAGCTAGCCAACGTCCTGACTTTC. It yields the protein CASSLELANVLTF.

Turning to this clone: The junction differs from germline at one of its ends, possibly a read error. The chain couples TRBV4-3 to TRBJ1-4; the D gene is possibly TRBD1 (5 bases). In germline, CDR1 is LGHNA, CDR2 YSLEER. The CDR3 contains 15 residues. The CDR3, as DNA: TGCGCCAGCAGCCTGAGGTGGCAGGGTAATGAAAAACTGCTTTTT. Translated: CASSLRWQGNEKLLF.

CDR3 residues: CATSDLSGVGYTF. CDR3 coding DNA: TGTGCCACCAGTGATTTGTCAGGGGTCGGCTACACCTTC. V usage is TRBV24-1 and J usage is TRBJ1-2; possible D gene TRBD1, 6 bases. The CDR3 sequence is 13 residues long. The V end lost 0 bases, the J end lost 8 bases, and 9 bases lay between the germline ends. CDR1 is KGHDR, CDR2 SFDVKD, per germline.

This chain joins TRBV4-2 and TRBJ1-1, with a possible D match to TRBD1 (5 bases). The V end lost 3 bases, the J end lost 4 bases, and 15 bases lay between the germline ends. CDR1 is LGHNA and CDR2 is YNFKEQ in the germline V gene. CDR3 length: 15 amino acids. The CDR3 nucleotides are TGTGCCAGCAGCCAGGGGGGAGGGGCGGGCACTGAAGCTTTCTTT. Encoded protein: CASSQGGGAGTEAFF.

The J gene is TRBJ1-1, the V gene TRBV9; D remains unclear. The CDR3 is made up of 15 amino acids. The V gene's germline CDR1 is SGDLS and CDR2 YYNGEE. V was cut by 3 bases and J by 3 bases, with 15 bases left in between. This chain's CDR3 is CASSGGLGWDTEAFF. The DNA of the CDR3 is TGTGCCAGCAGCGGCGGACTGGGTTGGGACACTGAAGCTTTCTTT.

V usage is TRBV20-1 and J usage is TRBJ2-1, with a weak D call TRBD1 (6 bases). This CDR3 spans 9 amino acids. Germline-derived CDR1 and CDR2 are DFQATT and SNEGSKA (reference sequence). Here the CDR3 reads CTVGGDQFF. CDR3 coding DNA: TGCACAGTAGGGGGTGATCAGTTCTTC.

The chain joins TRBV29-1 to TRBJ1-2; D gene ambiguous. This CDR3 has 9 amino acids. The germline CDR1 and CDR2 sequences are SQVTM and ANQGSEA. Trimming cost V 5 bases and J 8 bases, with 6 bases left between them. This CDR3 reads CSVNEGYTF. The CDR3 DNA follows: TGCAGCGTTAATGAGGGCTACACCTTC.

The chain recombines TRBV28 with TRBJ1-2; 7 nucleotides match TRBD1. CDR3 length equals 13 residues. V was pared by 6 bases and J by 2 bases, with 3 bases of the junction left unmatched. The V gene's germline CDR1 is MDHEN and CDR2 SYDVKM. Here the CDR3 DNA reads TGTGCCAGCAGGGGACAGATAAACTATGGCTACACCTTC. This codes for CASRGQINYGYTF.

The chain employs TRBV4-3 and TRBJ2-6; the D gene is possibly TRBD1 (5 bases). The germline V gene has CDR1 LGHNA and CDR2 YSLEER. V was pared by 0 bases and J by 1 base, with 7 bases between. The CDR3 extends over 16 amino acids. CDR3 in amino acids: CASSQEGLSGANVLTF. Here the CDR3 DNA reads TGCGCCAGCAGCCAAGAGGGGCTATCTGGGGCCAACGTCCTGACTTTC.

The J gene is TRBJ2-7, the V gene TRBV5-6; TRBD1 matches 7 bases. This CDR3 contains 13 residues. Germline-derived CDR1 and CDR2 are SGHDT and YYEEEE. The junction had 2 bases not matched to a gene; V was cut back by 1 base and J by 4 bases. The CDR3 sequence is CASSLSGQYEQYF. The CDR3 region has the DNA TGTGCCAGCAGCTTGTCGGGACAGTACGAGCAGTACTTC.

V is TRBV28 and J is TRBJ1-6; no firm D call. V gave up 5 bases and J gave up 5 bases, with 7 bases separating them. The germline gives CDR1 MDHEN, CDR2 SYDVKM. The CDR3 has 13 amino acids. The CDR3 coding sequence is TGTGCCAGCAGTGACTGGGATAATTCACCCCTCCACTTT. This encodes CASSDWDNSPLHF.

This clone was detected only once. The V call is TRBV6-6, the J call TRBJ1-2; the D gene is possibly TRBD1 (6 bases). Germline CDR1 is MNHNY and CDR2 is SVGAGI (reference sequence). Trimming cost V 4 bases and J 8 bases, with 14 bases left between them. The length of the CDR3 is 13 residues. CDR3 residues: CASSSQGPGGYTF. The CDR3, as DNA: TGTGCCAGCAGTTCACAGGGACCCGGGGGCTACACCTTC.

The V call is TRBV5-6, the J call TRBJ2-7; D is perhaps TRBD2 (6 bases). Germline assignment: CDR1 SGHDT and CDR2 YYEEEE. The length of the CDR3 is 17 residues. V was cut by 0 bases and J by 0 bases, with 16 bases left in between. Here the CDR3 DNA reads TGTGCCAGCAGCTTGGCTCGTGCGGGACCCATCTCCTACGAGCAGTACTTC. Its protein is CASSLARAGPISYEQYF.

The chain employs TRBV19 and TRBJ1-1, with 11 bases aligning to TRBD1. The CDR3 is made up of 14 amino acids. Trimming at V came to 5 bases and at J to 6 bases, leaving 5 bases not matched to a gene. Germline values: CDR1 LNHDA, CDR2 SQIVND (reference sequence). CDR3 region: CASSPGQGAAEAFF. The CDR3 nucleotides are TGTGCCAGTAGTCCAGGACAGGGGGCCGCTGAAGCTTTCTTT.

Only a few counts were recorded for this clone. This sequence joins TRBV7-8 and TRBJ1-2, with TRBD1 matching 9 bases. Germline CDR1 and CDR2: SGHVS and FQNEAQ. The CDR3 extends over 16 amino acids. V lost 5 bases to trimming and J lost 6 bases; unmatched junction nucleotides: 13. CDR3 in amino acids: CASSPRTGTGRDGYTF. The CDR3 bases are TGTGCCAGCAGCCCTAGGACCGGGACAGGGAGGGATGGCTACACCTTC.

This clone was counted a single time. J is TRBJ2-5 and V is TRBV24-1, with 8 bases that match TRBD2. Per the germline V gene, CDR1 is KGHDR and CDR2 is SFDVKD. The ends lost 7 bases at V and 3 bases at J; junction bases unmatched: 3. The CDR3 has 13 residues. The CDR3 DNA reads as TGTGCCACCAGCCGGGGGGGGAAAGAGACCCAGTACTTC. Amino acids: CATSRGGKETQYF.

The chain uses TRBV14 and TRBJ1-2; 8 positions match TRBD1. Per the germline V gene, CDR1 is SGHDN and CDR2 is FVKESK. Germline trimming cut 3 bases from V and 6 bases from J; bases unmatched to any gene: 12. This CDR3 is 16 amino acids long. The CDR3 DNA reads TGTGCCAGCAGCCAGTGGGGGGGACAGGAGAAAGATGGCTACACCTTC. It codes for CASSQWGGQEKDGYTF. Using reference TRBV14 and TRBJ1-2 for the parts outside the CDR3, the full variable domain is EAGVTQFPSHSVIEKGQTVTLRCDPISGHDNLYWYRRVMGKEIKFLLHFVKESKQDESGMPNNRFLAERTGGTYSTLKVQPAELEDSGVYFCASSQWGGQEKDGYTFGSGTRLTVV.

Worth noting for this clone: Additional DNA sequences in this sample encode the identical CDR3. The V gene is TRBV7-3, the J gene TRBJ2-3; 15 nucleotides align to TRBD2. The length of the CDR3 is 16 residues. V gave up 4 bases and J gave up 3 bases; unmatched junction bases: 2. Germline CDR1 is SGHTA and CDR2 is FQGTGA. DNA for the CDR3: TGTGCCAGCAGCTCGGGACTAGCGGGAGGAACAGATACGCAGTATTTT. It specifies CASSSGLAGGTDTQYF.

The chain carries TRBV4-3 and TRBJ1-2; 11 bases are shared with TRBD1. The CDR3 runs to 17 residues. CDR1 is LGHNA, CDR2 YSLEER, per germline. J gave up 4 bases and V 0 bases, and 7 bases lay outside the gene matches. Written as DNA, the CDR3 is TGCGCCAGCAGCCAAGATTTGGGACAGGGGGTAGTCTATGGCTACACCTTC. Protein sequence: CASSQDLGQGVVYGYTF.